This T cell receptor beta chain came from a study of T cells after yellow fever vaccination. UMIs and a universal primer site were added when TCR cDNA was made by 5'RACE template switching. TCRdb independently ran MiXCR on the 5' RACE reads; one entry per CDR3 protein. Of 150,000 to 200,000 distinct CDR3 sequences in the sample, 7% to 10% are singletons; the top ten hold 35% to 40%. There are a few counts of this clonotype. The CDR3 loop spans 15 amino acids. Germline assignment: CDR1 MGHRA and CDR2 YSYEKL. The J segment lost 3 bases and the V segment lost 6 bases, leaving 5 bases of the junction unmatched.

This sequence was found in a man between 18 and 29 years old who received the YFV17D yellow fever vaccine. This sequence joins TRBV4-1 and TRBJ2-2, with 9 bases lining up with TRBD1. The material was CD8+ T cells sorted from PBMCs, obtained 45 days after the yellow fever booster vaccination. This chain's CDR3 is CASRSRQGDTGELFF. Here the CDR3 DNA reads TGCGCCAGCAGAAGTCGACAGGGGGACACCGGGGAGCTGTTTTTT.